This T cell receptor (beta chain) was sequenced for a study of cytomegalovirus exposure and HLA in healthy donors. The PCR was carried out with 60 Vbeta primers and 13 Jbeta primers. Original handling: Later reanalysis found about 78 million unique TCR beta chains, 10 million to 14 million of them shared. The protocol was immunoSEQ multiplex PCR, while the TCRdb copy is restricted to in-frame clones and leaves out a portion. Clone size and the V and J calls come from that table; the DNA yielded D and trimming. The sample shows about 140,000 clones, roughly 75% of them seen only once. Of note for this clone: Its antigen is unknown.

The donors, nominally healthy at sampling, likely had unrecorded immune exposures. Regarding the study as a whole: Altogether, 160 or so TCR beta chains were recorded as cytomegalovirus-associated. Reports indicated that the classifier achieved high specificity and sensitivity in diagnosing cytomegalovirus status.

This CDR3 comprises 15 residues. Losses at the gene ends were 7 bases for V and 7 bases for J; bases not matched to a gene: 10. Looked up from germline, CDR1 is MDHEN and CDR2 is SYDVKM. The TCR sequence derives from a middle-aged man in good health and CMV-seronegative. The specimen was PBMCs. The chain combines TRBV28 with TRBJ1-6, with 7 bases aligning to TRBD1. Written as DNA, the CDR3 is TGTGCCAGCAATACCCTTGGGACAGCAAATTCACCCCTCCACTTT. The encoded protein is CASNTLGTANSPLHF.